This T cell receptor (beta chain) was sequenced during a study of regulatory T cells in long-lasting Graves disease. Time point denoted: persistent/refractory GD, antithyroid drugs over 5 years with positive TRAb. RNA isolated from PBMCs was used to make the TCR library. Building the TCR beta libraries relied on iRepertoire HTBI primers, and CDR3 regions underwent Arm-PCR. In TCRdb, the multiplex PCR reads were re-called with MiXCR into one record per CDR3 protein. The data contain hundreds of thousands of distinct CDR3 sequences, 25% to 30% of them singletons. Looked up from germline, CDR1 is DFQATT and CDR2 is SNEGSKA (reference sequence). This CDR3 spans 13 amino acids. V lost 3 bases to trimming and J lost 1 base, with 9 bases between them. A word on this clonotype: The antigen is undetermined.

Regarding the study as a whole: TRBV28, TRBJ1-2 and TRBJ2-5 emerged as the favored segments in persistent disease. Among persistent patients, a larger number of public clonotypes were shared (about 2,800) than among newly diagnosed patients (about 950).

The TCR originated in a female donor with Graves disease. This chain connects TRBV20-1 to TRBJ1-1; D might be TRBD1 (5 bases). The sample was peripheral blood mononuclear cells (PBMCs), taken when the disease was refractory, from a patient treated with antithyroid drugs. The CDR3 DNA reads TGCAGTGCTAGCGTCGGGGGGAACACTGAAGCTTTCTTT. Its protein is CSASVGGNTEAFF.